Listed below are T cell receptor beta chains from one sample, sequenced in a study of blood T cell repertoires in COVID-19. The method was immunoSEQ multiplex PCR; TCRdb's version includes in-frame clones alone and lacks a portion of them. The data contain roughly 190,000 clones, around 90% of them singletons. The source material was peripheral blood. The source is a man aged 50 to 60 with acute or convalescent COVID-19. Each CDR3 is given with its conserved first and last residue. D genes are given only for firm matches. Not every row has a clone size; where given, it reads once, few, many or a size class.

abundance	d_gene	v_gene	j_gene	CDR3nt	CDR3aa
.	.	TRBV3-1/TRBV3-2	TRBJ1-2	TGTGCCAGCAGCCAAGAAGACAGGACGCGAGGAGGCTACACCTTC	CASSQEDRTRGGYTF
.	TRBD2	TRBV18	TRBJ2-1	TGTGCCAGCTCACCACTTCGGACTAGCGGGAACAATGAGCAGTTCTTC	CASSPLRTSGNNEQFF
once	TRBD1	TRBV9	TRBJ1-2	TGTGCCAGCAGCCCGGGACAGGCCAACTATGGCTACACCTTC	CASSPGQANYGYTF
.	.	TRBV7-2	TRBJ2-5	TGTGCCAGCAGCTTATCACAGGGCGTCGAGACCCAGTACTTC	CASSLSQGVETQYF
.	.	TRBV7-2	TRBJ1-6	TGTGCCAGCAGCTTAAGGGGATCCTATAATTCACCCCTCCACTTT	CASSLRGSYNSPLHF
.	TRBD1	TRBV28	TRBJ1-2	TGTGCCAGCAGGCCGGGACAGGGCCTCTCTAACTATGGCTACACCTTC	CASRPGQGLSNYGYTF
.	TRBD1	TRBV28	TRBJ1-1	TGTGCCAGCAGTGGGACAGGGGTTAGGACTGAAGCTTTCTTT	CASSGTGVRTEAFF
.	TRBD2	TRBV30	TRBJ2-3	TGTGCCTGGATGCAACTAGCGGGGGGCACAGATACGCAGTATTTT	CAWMQLAGGTDTQYF
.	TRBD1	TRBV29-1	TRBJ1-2	TGCAGCGTTCTGACAGGGGACGTAACTAACTATGGCTACACCTTC	CSVLTGDVTNYGYTF
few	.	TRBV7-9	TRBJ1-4	TGTGCCAGCAGCTTAGAAGGGGTTACAACTAATGAAAAACTGTTTTTT	CASSLEGVTTNEKLFF
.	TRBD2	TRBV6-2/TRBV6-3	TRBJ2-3	TGTGCCAGCAGTTACTCCCCTTACGGGGGGGCCATAGATACGCAGTATTTT	CASSYSPYGGAIDTQYF
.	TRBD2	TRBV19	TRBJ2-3	TGTGCCAGTCGGGACTACTTTGATACGCAGTATTTT	CASRDYFDTQYF
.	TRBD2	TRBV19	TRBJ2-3	TGTGCCAGTAGCTCCGCCCCTAGCGGACACGGTTGGGATACGCAGTATTTT	CASSSAPSGHGWDTQYF
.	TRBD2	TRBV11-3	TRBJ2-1	TGTGCCAGCAGCCCCCGGTGGGAGCGGGGGGTTTTGAATGAGCAGTTCTTC	CASSPRWERGVLNEQFF
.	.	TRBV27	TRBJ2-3	TGTGCCAGCAGCCAGTTTAGGGGGACGCAGTATTTT	CASSQFRGTQYF
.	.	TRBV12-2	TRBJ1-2	TGTGCAAGTCGAATCGGACAGGAGGGAGGCAAGAGATATGGCTACACCTTC	CASRIGQEGGKRYGYTF
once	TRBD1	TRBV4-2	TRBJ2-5	TGTGCCAGCAGCCAAGTGCCTGGGACAGGGGTGAGAGAGACCCAGTACTTC	CASSQVPGTGVRETQYF
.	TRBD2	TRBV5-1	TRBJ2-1	TGCGCCAGCAGCCCGGGGGGCACTAGCGGCATAAATGAGCAGTTCTTC	CASSPGGTSGINEQFF
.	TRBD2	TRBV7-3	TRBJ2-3	TGTGCCAGCAGCCGAACTAGCGCAGATACGCAGTATTTT	CASSRTSADTQYF
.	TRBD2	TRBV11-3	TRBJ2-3	TGTGCCAGCAGCTCTGAGGCGGGAGGGCCCCCAGATACGCAGTATTTT	CASSSEAGGPPDTQYF
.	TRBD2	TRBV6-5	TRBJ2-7	TGTGCCAGCCCAGGGACTAACTCCTACGAGCAGTACTTC	CASPGTNSYEQYF
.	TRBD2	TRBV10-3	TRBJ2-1	TGTGCCATCAGTGATCCGACTAGCGGGAGCTCCTACAATGAGCAGTTCTTC	CAISDPTSGSSYNEQFF
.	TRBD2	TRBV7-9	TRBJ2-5	TGTGCCAGCAGCCCTGGGACTAGCGGCGCCCAAGAGACCCAGTACTTC	CASSPGTSGAQETQYF
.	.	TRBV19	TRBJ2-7	TGTGCCAGTAGCGAGGACTCAAAAAGTCCCTACGAGCAGTACTTC	CASSEDSKSPYEQYF
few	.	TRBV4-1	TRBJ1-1	TGCGCCAGCAGCTTGGCAGGGCTCATGAACACTGAAGCTTTCTTT	CASSLAGLMNTEAFF
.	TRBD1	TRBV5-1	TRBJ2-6	TGCGCCAGCAGCTTGGGGGGACAGGGGGCCGGGGCCAACGTCCTGACTTTC	CASSLGGQGAGANVLTF
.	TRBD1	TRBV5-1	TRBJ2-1	TGCGCCAGCAGCTTGCCTTGGGACAGGGAGGTGGATGAGCAGTTCTTC	CASSLPWDREVDEQFF
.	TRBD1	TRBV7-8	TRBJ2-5	TGTGCCAGCAGCGCGGGGACAGGCCAAGAGACCCAGTACTTC	CASSAGTGQETQYF
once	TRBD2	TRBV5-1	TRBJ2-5	TGCGCCAGCAGCTTGGGGGAGGGACAAGAGACCCAGTACTTC	CASSLGEGQETQYF
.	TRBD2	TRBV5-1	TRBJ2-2	TGCGCCAGCAGCCCGGGGGCGGGAGGTTTCACCGGGGAGCTGTTTTTT	CASSPGAGGFTGELFF
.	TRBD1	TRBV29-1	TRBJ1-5	TGCAGCGTCGCTCACAGGGGGGATCAGCCCCAGCATTTT	CSVAHRGDQPQHF
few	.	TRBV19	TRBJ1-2	TGTGCCAGTAGTATTGGAAGACGCCAGCGGCGCAGTGCTAACTATGGCTACACCTTC	CASSIGRRQRRSANYGYTF
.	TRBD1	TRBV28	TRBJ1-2	TGTGCCAGCAGAGACCGGGACAGGGGAAGTTTGGGCTACACCTTC	CASRDRDRGSLGYTF
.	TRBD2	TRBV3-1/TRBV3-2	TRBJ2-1	TGTGCCAGCAGCCCGGGACTAGCGAATGAGCAGTTCTTC	CASSPGLANEQFF
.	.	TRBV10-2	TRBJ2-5	TGCGCCAGTGGGACAACGGCGGAGACCCAGTACTTC	CASGTTAETQYF